This entry lists 16 T cell receptor beta chains sequenced from one sample in a study of blood T cell repertoires in COVID-19. Produced via immunoSEQ multiplex PCR; TCRdb's table is partial and in-frame only. The sample yields under 200,000 clones, about 83% seen once. The sequencing input was peripheral blood. These receptor sequences come from a human donor in a cohort sampled during active COVID-19.

In its sample, this clone was seen a few times. V usage is TRBV9 and J usage is TRBJ2-7; 9 bases agree with TRBD2. Per the germline V gene, CDR1 is SGDLS and CDR2 is YYNGEE. V shed 1 base and J 4 bases; nucleotides not matched to a gene: 3. The CDR3 covers 14 residues. As DNA, the CDR3 is TGTGCCAGCAGCGTACTAGCGGGGCCTTACGAGCAGTACTTC. It codes for CASSVLAGPYEQYF.

This chain links TRBV5-1 with TRBJ2-3; 8 nucleotides match TRBD1. The V gene end was trimmed by 0 bases and the J gene end by 5 bases; junction bases not matched to a gene: 2. This CDR3 contains 14 residues. Germline V gene data show CDR1 as SGHRS and CDR2 as YFSETQ. The CDR3 sequence: CASSLEQGGDTQYF. CDR3 nucleotides: TGCGCCAGCAGCTTGGAACAGGGGGGAGATACGCAGTATTTT. Together with reference TRBV5-1 and TRBJ2-3, the CDR3 gives the full variable domain: KAGVTQTPRYLIKTRGQQVTLSCSPISGHRSVSWYQQTPGQGLQFLFEYFSETQRNKGNFPGRFSGRQFSNSRSEMNVSTLELGDSALYLCASSLEQGGDTQYFGPGTRLTVL.

The rearrangement links TRBV4-2 to TRBJ2-3; no clear D gene. The CDR3 contains 17 residues. The germline V gene has CDR1 LGHNA and CDR2 YNFKEQ. V lost 0 bases, J lost 1 base, and 14 bases lay in between. The CDR3 DNA is TGTGCCAGCAGCCAAGAGGAGAGAGGTCACGGCACAGATACGCAGTATTTT. Translation: CASSQEERGHGTDTQYF.

There are a few counts of this clone. This rearrangement joins TRBV9 to TRBJ2-1, with 10 nucleotides matching TRBD2. V trimming: 4 bases; J trimming: 0 bases; junction bases outside the gene matches: 1. Germline V gives CDR1 SGDLS, CDR2 YYNGEE. This CDR3 is built from 15 residues. For the CDR3, the DNA is TGTGCCAGCAGCCAGCGGGAGGGCTCCTACAATGAGCAGTTCTTC. This codes for CASSQREGSYNEQFF.

The V gene is TRBV10-3, the J gene TRBJ2-6, with 7 bases matching TRBD2. J was trimmed by 0 bases and V by 8 bases; bases with no gene match: 7. Per germline, CDR1 ENHRY and CDR2 SYGVKD. The CDR3 sequence is 16 residues long. CDR3 protein: CAIGRDGSSGANVLTF. The CDR3 nucleotides are TGTGCCATCGGGAGGGACGGTAGCTCTGGGGCCAACGTCCTGACTTTC.

This rearrangement joins TRBV6-5 to TRBJ2-3; 13 bases agree with TRBD2. After removal of 2 bases from V and 4 bases from J, the junction contained 3 bases not matched to a gene. This CDR3 region has 16 residues. Looked up from germline, CDR1 is MNHEY and CDR2 is SVGAGI. The CDR3 loop is CASSYQLAGGSDTQYF. The CDR3 DNA reads as TGTGCCAGCAGTTACCAACTAGCGGGGGGGTCAGATACGCAGTATTTT.

V gene TRBV9 combines with J gene TRBJ1-4; D call uncertain. The V end lost 4 bases, the J end lost 0 bases, and 10 bases lay between the germline ends. The CDR3 has 15 amino acids. Germline CDR1 SGDLS, CDR2 YYNGEE. The chain's CDR3 is CASSPRGATNEKLFF. CDR3 DNA: TGTGCCAGCAGCCCCCGGGGTGCAACTAATGAAAAACTGTTTTTT. The full variable domain, with the rest looked up from reference TRBV9 and TRBJ1-4, is DSGVTQTPKHLITATGQRVTLRCSPRSGDLSVYWYQQSLDQGLQFLIQYYNGEERAKGNILERFSAQQFPDLHSELNLSSLELGDSALYFCASSPRGATNEKLFFGSGTQLSVL.

The chain is built from TRBV3-1 (or the pseudogene TRBV3-2) and TRBJ2-7, with D maybe TRBD1 (5 bases). V was shortened by 1 base and J by 4 bases, with 14 bases between the two germline ends. The V gene's germline CDR1 is LGHDT and CDR2 YNNKEL (reference sequence). The CDR3 has 15 residues. The CDR3 loop is CASSQGGPGPYEQYF. The CDR3 nucleotides read TGTGCCAGCAGCCAAGGGGGCCCCGGCCCTTACGAGCAGTACTTC.

This clone appeared once. The V and J genes are TRBV27 and TRBJ1-2; the match to TRBD1 covers 10 bases. V lost 2 bases to trimming and J lost 8 bases; unmatched junction nucleotides: 8. This CDR3 region has 15 residues. CDR1 MNHEY and CDR2 SMNVEV come from the germline V gene (reference sequence). The CDR3 coding sequence is TGTGCCAGCAGTTTAACCCTGGACAGGGGGGGAGGCTACACCTTC. Residues: CASSLTLDRGGGYTF.

V and J are TRBV6-2 or TRBV6-3 and TRBJ2-6; 12 positions agree with TRBD1. The CDR3 consists of 18 residues. CDR1 is MNHEY and CDR2 is SVGEGT in the germline V gene. V shed 0 bases, J shed 4 bases, and the junction held 4 bases outside the gene matches. CDR3 amino acids: CASSYSPGQGAGANVLTF. For the CDR3, the DNA is TGTGCCAGCAGTTACTCGCCGGGACAGGGGGCAGGGGCCAACGTCCTGACTTTC.

The CDR3: CASSLRQGISYEQYF. The CDR3 coding sequence is TGCGCCAGCAGCTTGCGACAGGGAATCTCCTACGAGCAGTACTTC. This chain joins TRBV5-1 and TRBJ2-7, with TRBD1 matching over 7 bases. The CDR3 length is 15 residues. V shed 1 base, J shed 0 bases, and the junction held 4 bases outside the gene matches. The germline V gene has CDR1 SGHRS and CDR2 YFSETQ.

This clone occurred once. The CDR3 DNA is TGTGCCAGCAGCTTGAAGGGGGCGCACGAGCAGTACTTC. It translates to CASSLKGAHEQYF. This sequence joins TRBV5-5 and TRBJ2-7, with 7 bases identical to TRBD1. The CDR3 extends over 13 amino acids. Germline-derived CDR1 and CDR2 are SGHKS and YYEKEE (reference sequence). J gave up 5 bases and V 1 base, and 3 bases lay outside the gene matches.

This clone was seen once. This chain links TRBV10-1 with TRBJ2-7; D call uncertain. Trimming cost V 9 bases and J 4 bases, with 4 bases left between them. The CDR3 sequence is 9 residues long. Germline assignment: CDR1 WNHNN and CDR2 SYGVQD (reference sequence). For the CDR3, the DNA is TGCGCCAGGTCATACGAGCAGTACTTC. It yields the protein CARSYEQYF.

In DNA form, the CDR3 reads TGTGCCAGCAGCCGGACAGGGGGACGGGGAAACACCATATATTTT. Translation gives CASSRTGGRGNTIYF. The chain carries TRBV7-3 and TRBJ1-3; 10 nucleotides agree with TRBD1. The germline V gene has CDR1 SGHTA and CDR2 FQGTGA. Trimming cost V 5 bases and J 4 bases; bases outside gene matches: 5. The CDR3 is made up of 15 amino acids.

The chain links TRBV20-1 to TRBJ2-7; TRBD2 agrees at 9 bases. Germline V gene lookup returns CDR1 DFQATT and CDR2 SNEGSKA (reference sequence). The CDR3 loop spans 11 amino acids. The ends lost 3 bases at V and 6 bases at J; junction bases unmatched: 0. The CDR3 reads CSARRGGEQYF. The CDR3 region has the DNA TGCAGTGCTAGGCGGGGGGGCGAGCAGTACTTC.

The genes are TRBV6-4 and TRBJ2-3; D gene ambiguous. Germline V gene sequence: CDR1 MRHNA, CDR2 SNTAGT. The length of the CDR3 is 13 residues. V was clipped by 2 bases and J by 0 bases, with 3 bases between them. The CDR3 coding sequence is TGTGCCAGCAGTGACACTAGCACAGATACGCAGTATTTT. Residues: CASSDTSTDTQYF.